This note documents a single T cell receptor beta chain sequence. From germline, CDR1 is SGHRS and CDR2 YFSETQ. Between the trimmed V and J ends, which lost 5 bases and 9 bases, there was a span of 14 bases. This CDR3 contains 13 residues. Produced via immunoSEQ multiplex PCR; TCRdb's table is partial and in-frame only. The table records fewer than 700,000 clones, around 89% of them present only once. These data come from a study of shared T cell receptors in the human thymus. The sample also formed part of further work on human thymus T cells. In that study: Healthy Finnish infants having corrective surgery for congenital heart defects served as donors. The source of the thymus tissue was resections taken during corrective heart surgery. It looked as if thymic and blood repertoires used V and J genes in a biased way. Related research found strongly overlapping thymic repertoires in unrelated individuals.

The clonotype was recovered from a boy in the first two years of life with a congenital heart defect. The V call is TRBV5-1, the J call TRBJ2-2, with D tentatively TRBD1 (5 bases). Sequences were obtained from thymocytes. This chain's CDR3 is CASRPTGSRELFF. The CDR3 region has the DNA TGCGCCAGCAGACCTACAGGATCCAGGGAGCTGTTTTTT.